This TCR beta chain was obtained from a study of blood T cell repertoires in COVID-19. Study at large: Sites in the United States, Italy and Spain provided acute and convalescent COVID-19 samples. From T cells, B-cell-depleted T cells, or PBMCs came the material, which was cDNA or gDNA.

The authors' processing: For nucleated cells, counts were estimated from reference gene primer amplification. TCRdb's table, derived via immunoSEQ multiplex PCR, lists solely in-frame clones and lacks some. V, J and clone size are those of that table, while D and trimming were read from the DNA. This table holds roughly 200,000 clones, around 85% found once. V lost 1 base and J lost 5; bases outside the gene matches: 5. The CDR3 has 16 amino acids. Germline CDR1 and CDR2: LNHDA and SQIVND (reference sequence). This clone turned up a few times. Sequencing input: peripheral blood. V and J are TRBV19 and TRBJ2-2; 9 positions match TRBD2. This TCR was recovered from a man between 50 and 59 years old who had recovered from COVID-19. Here the CDR3 reads CASSIVAGDRTGELFF. Here the CDR3 DNA reads TGTGCCAGTAGTATAGTAGCGGGAGATAGGACCGGGGAGCTGTTTTTT.